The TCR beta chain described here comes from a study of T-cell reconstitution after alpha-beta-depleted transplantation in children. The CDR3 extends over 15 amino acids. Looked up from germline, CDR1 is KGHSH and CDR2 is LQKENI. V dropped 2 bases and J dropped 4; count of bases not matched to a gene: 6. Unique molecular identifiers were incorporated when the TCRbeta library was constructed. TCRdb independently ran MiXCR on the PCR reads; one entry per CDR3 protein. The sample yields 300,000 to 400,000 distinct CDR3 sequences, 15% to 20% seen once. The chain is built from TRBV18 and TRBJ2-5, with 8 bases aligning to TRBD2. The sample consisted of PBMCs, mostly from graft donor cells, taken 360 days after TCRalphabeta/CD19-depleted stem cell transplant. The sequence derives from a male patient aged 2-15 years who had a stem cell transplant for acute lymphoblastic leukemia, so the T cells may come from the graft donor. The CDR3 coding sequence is TGTGCCAGCTCACCAACGGGAGGGATCGTAGAGACCCAGTACTTC. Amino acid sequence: CASSPTGGIVETQYF.